This T cell receptor beta chain was sequenced during a study of blood T cell repertoires in COVID-19. Sequencing used immunoSEQ multiplex PCR; TCRdb keeps in-frame clones, though not all of them. The sample comprises under 300,000 clones, 70% to 90% of which are singletons, and just over 6.5% rests with the top ten. Germline trimming cut 8 bases from V and 2 bases from J; bases unmatched to any gene: 9. The CDR3 runs 15 residues. Germline assignment: CDR1 KGHSH and CDR2 LQKENI. V and J are TRBV18 and TRBJ2-1; 7 bases map to TRBD2. The sample consisted of PBMCs or T cells enriched from blood (not recorded which). The source is a woman aged 45 to 65 who had been exposed to COVID-19. CDR3 DNA: TGTGCCAGCAGGGGAGGGCCCTCCACCTACAATGAGCAGTTCTTC. This gives the protein CASRGGPSTYNEQFF.